This T cell receptor (beta chain) was profiled in a study of blood T cell repertoires in COVID-19 (dated by TCRdb to between 2020 and 2021). Describing the broader study: Collaborator samples came from the United States, Italy and Spain and covered acute and convalescent phases of COVID-19. The repertoires were released in a freely available public database intended as a resource for research on the immune response to SARS-CoV-2. Where HLA class I and class II types were available, the types were taken from metadata supplied by the sample provider, not from assay-based typing. Deeply sampled blood TCRbeta repertoires from subjects exposed to, actively infected with, or recovered from COVID-19 were included in the dataset. The material from the prospective study consisted of cDNA or gDNA derived from T cells, B-cell-depleted T cells, or PBMCs. Nearly every sample came with metadata listing a de-identified subject ID, COVID-19 status, age in years and sex. Samples were obtained from the ongoing ImmuneRACE study (first 160 participants) and from over a thousand subjects provided by 6 global collaborators. What the work shows at the level of the full study, not this receptor alone: Clinical and demographic metadata were provided uncurated, with the amount varying by source and participant.

The collaborating institutions used their own protocols to collect whole blood in K2EDTA tubes. For TCRbeta analysis, collaborators shipped samples in one of three forms: frozen whole blood, isolated PBMCs, or DNA extracted from either of those sample types. About this clone itself: This clone's antigen is unknown. Base quality data are lacking; no much larger clone is found one base away.

The immunoSEQ Assay, a bias-controlled multiplex PCR, was used to amplify TCRbeta CDR3 regions from genomic DNA. The authors processed their data as follows. Nucleated cell counts per sample were estimated from amplification of reference gene primers within the assay. Sequence reads were collapsed and filtered to measure the absolute abundance of every unique TCRbeta CDR3 rearrangement. Productive Simpson clonality was computed per sample as the square root of Simpson's diversity index over productive rearrangements. The immuneACCESS repertoire file appears here via TCRdb, limited to in-frame rearrangements. These files lack a portion of the clones; in checked studies, under half of the deficit traces to unresolved V genes, and the cause of the others is not known. Clonal size and the V and J genes are those of that table, whereas D and trimming came from the DNA. This sample comprises around 140,000 clones, approximately 84% of them detected only once. The top ten clones comprise about 1.5% of the sample.

The germline V gene encodes CDR1 LNHNV and CDR2 YYDKDF (reference sequence). Inclusive of the bounding cysteine and phenylalanine, the CDR3 is 13 residues long. Only the CDR3 region is kept as DNA, spanning 39 bases read in frame from base 1. The junction carries 12 bases between V and J, which are trimmed by 0 bases and 12 bases respectively. This receptor was identified in a man in his 60s with acute or convalescent COVID-19. This receptor chain uses TRBV15 and TRBJ2-1; 5 matching bases give a weak D call of TRBD2. Input material: peripheral blood. The CDR3 region reads CATSRDTGYGQFF. In nucleotide form, the sequence is TGTGCCACCAGCAGAGATACGGGGTACGGGCAGTTCTTC.